This note documents a single T cell receptor (beta chain) sequence. It has no known antigen specificity. No base quality values were provided; no much bigger clone lies one nucleotide off. Receptor amplification or capture employed the immunoSEQ multiplex PCR assay. From the authors' description of their analysis: Preprocessing removed nonproductive sequences and CDR3s not starting with C, not ending with F or W, or shorter than 7 amino acids. Antigen-specific clonotypes were called with the MANAFEST web app on the basis of expansion relative to the reference and to other culture wells. To be counted as positive, a clone had to show significant expansion compared with the reference culture, at an FDR below 0.05, in 2 of 3 replicate wells. A further requirement for positive clones was significant expansion compared with all other tandem wells, along with an odds ratio above 5. After three terminal residues were trimmed from each end, CDR3 homology was quantified as pairwise Levenshtein distance using the stringdist R package. TCRdb limited this immuneACCESS table to in-frame rearrangements with V and J called. A share of clones is missing; checked studies link under half to unresolved V genes, and the rest is unexplained. Clone size and V and J calls were adopted from that table, with D and trimming inferred from the DNA. This sample comprises approximately 25,000 clones, less than 85% of them detected only once. Less than 20% of the sample is held by the ten biggest clonotypes.

The germline V gene (reference sequence) yields LGHDT for CDR1 and YNNKEL for CDR2. V lost 4 bases and J lost 0 bases; the stretch between them is 12 bases long. The CDR3, from cysteine to phenylalanine, totals 15 residues. Only the CDR3 DNA stays, 45 bases, in frame from base 1. CD4+ T cells from unexposed donors were collected before the COVID-19 pandemic (2011-2018). The EasySep CD4+ T cell isolation kit was used to isolate CD4+ T cells once the cultures had run for about 11 days. As cell numbers permitted, CD4+ T cells from unexposed donors were tested for reactivity to SARS-CoV-2 S and N and to four common cold coronavirus spike pools. PBMCs were cultured at roughly 2.2 million per well in IMDM supplemented with around 5% human AB serum and approximately 9.8 IU/ml IL-2. Half of the culture medium was replaced with fresh IL-2-containing medium on days 3 and 7. In general, every peptide culture condition was set up in three replicate wells. Leukapheresis product for the unexposed donors was bought commercially. PBMCs were isolated from leukapheresis product or whole blood by Ficoll-Paque PLUS gradient centrifugation. PBMCs were either used fresh in the expansion assay or cryopreserved at -140 degrees C. The QIAamp Micro DNA Kit was used to extract genomic DNA from the CD4+ T cells.

The entry originates in a study of CD4 T cells in relation to SARS-CoV-2 and coronaviruses (TCRdb year 2021). For the wider study: In the ViraFEST assay, PBMCs were grown with antigen for around ten days, and TCR beta CDR3s were then sequenced to identify antigen-specific clonal expansions. The negative reference condition was either a culture with an HIV-1 Nef peptide pool or a culture with no peptide. The Adaptive Biotechnologies TCR-sequencing kit was used to sequence samples from a few pre-COVID donors and the naive versus memory experiments, while other data came from Illumina-based sequencing. Using patient-derived lymphoblastoid cell lines, the shared crossreactive spike epitopes were mapped to their HLA restriction. A different, Illumina-based TCR-beta assay was used to sequence expansion assays from other donors in the study. Memory CD4+ T cell crossreactivity between SARS-CoV-2 and common cold coronavirus spike proteins was assessed at the TCR clonotype level in the study.

Points the paper makes about the study in general: Because the crossreactivity analysis focused on spike protein, crossreactivity against other viral proteins was not assessed. No donor contributed both pre-pandemic and post-infection samples, which limited tracing the source of pre-existing responses. Significantly weaker SARS-CoV-2-driven expansion was shown by crossreactive clones than by monoreactive clones, consistent with antigenic imprinting. The study was limited by small numbers of patients and tested TCRs. About 65% of donors had memory CD4+ clonotypes that crossrecognized SARS-CoV-2 and at least one common cold coronavirus spike.

The specimen sequenced was CD4+ T cells from PBMCs, cultured in vitro. The clonotype comes from a human donor in good health. The chain couples TRBV3-1 (or the pseudogene TRBV3-2) to TRBJ1-1; TRBD1 might be the D gene, on 6 matching bases. The sequenced DNA is TGTGCCAGCAGCCCTCTTGCAGGGGTGAACACTGAAGCTTTCTTT. This codes for CASSPLAGVNTEAFF.